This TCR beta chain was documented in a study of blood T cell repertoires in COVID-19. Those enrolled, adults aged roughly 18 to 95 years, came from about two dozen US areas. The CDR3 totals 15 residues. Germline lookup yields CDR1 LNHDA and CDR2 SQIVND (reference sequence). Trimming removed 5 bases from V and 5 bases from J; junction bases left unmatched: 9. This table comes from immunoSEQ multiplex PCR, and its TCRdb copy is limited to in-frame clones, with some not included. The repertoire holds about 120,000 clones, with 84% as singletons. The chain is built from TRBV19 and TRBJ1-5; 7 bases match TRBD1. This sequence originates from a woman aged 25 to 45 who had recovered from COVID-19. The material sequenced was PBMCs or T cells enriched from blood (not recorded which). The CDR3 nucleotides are TGTGCCAGTAGTTCCCGGACAGGACGAGATCAGCCCCAGCATTTT. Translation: CASSSRTGRDQPQHF.